These T cell receptor beta chains were read from a single sample in a study of blood T cell repertoires in COVID-19. Some clones are missing from TCRdb's copy, which holds only in-frame ones; the method was immunoSEQ multiplex PCR. The profile shows approximately 90,000 clones, around 85% of them singletons. Sample: peripheral blood. The source of these receptors is a man in his fifties or sixties with acute or convalescent COVID-19. The CDR3 runs from the conserved cysteine through the conserved F or W. The D gene is left open where the match is weak. Expanded clones are given a class, and other clones once, few, many or no size at all.

abundance: NA; d_gene: TRBD1; v_gene: TRBV11-3; j_gene: TRBJ2-2; CDR3aa: CASSLGTDTGELFF; CDR3nt: TGTGCCAGCAGCCTCGGGACAGACACCGGGGAGCTGTTTTTT
abundance: NA; d_gene: TRBD1; v_gene: TRBV6-5; j_gene: TRBJ1-1; CDR3aa: CASNKGQPNTEAFF; CDR3nt: TGTGCCAGCAACAAGGGACAGCCGAACACTGAAGCTTTCTTT
abundance: once; d_gene: NA; v_gene: TRBV12-3/TRBV12-4; j_gene: TRBJ1-1; CDR3aa: CASAFPYSEAFF; CDR3nt: TGTGCCAGCGCCTTCCCGTACTCTGAAGCTTTCTTT
abundance: NA; d_gene: NA; v_gene: TRBV6-5; j_gene: TRBJ2-7; CDR3aa: CASSNRDGYSYEQYF; CDR3nt: TGTGCCAGCAGTAACAGGGACGGCTACTCCTACGAGCAGTACTTC
abundance: NA; d_gene: NA; v_gene: TRBV3-1/TRBV3-2; j_gene: TRBJ2-1; CDR3aa: CASSSGNEQFF; CDR3nt: TGTGCCAGCAGCTCAGGGAATGAGCAGTTCTTC
abundance: NA; d_gene: TRBD2; v_gene: TRBV11-3; j_gene: TRBJ2-7; CDR3aa: CASSLTGGGAYEQYF; CDR3nt: TGTGCCAGCAGCTTAACTGGCGGGGGGGCCTACGAGCAGTACTTC
abundance: NA; d_gene: TRBD2; v_gene: TRBV6-2/TRBV6-3; j_gene: TRBJ2-2; CDR3aa: CASSYSRPGRAPGELFF; CDR3nt: TGTGCCAGCAGTTACTCGCGACCCGGGAGGGCCCCCGGGGAGCTGTTTTTT
abundance: NA; d_gene: TRBD1; v_gene: TRBV11-3; j_gene: TRBJ1-1; CDR3aa: CASSGRTGENTEAFF; CDR3nt: TGTGCCAGCAGCGGCAGGACAGGCGAGAACACTGAAGCTTTCTTT
abundance: few; d_gene: NA; v_gene: TRBV19; j_gene: TRBJ2-7; CDR3aa: CASSPVVDYEQYF; CDR3nt: TGTGCCAGTAGTCCTGTCGTAGACTACGAGCAGTACTTC
abundance: NA; d_gene: TRBD2; v_gene: TRBV24-1; j_gene: TRBJ2-1; CDR3aa: CATSDRSFSGRAGSYNEQFF; CDR3nt: TGTGCCACCAGTGATCGATCGTTTAGCGGGAGGGCCGGGTCCTACAATGAGCAGTTCTTC
abundance: NA; d_gene: NA; v_gene: TRBV5-4; j_gene: TRBJ1-1; CDR3aa: CASSLPQLNAEAFF; CDR3nt: TGTGCCAGCAGCTTGCCACAGTTGAACGCTGAAGCTTTCTTT
abundance: NA; d_gene: NA; v_gene: TRBV12-3/TRBV12-4; j_gene: TRBJ2-3; CDR3aa: CASSFEGTDTQYF; CDR3nt: TGTGCCAGCAGTTTTGAGGGCACAGATACGCAGTATTTT
abundance: NA; d_gene: NA; v_gene: TRBV19; j_gene: TRBJ2-1; CDR3aa: CASSIRAGQRGTRDEQFF; CDR3nt: TGTGCCAGTAGTATCCGGGCAGGTCAAAGGGGTACTCGGGATGAGCAGTTCTTC
abundance: NA; d_gene: TRBD2; v_gene: TRBV19; j_gene: TRBJ2-2; CDR3aa: CASSIGTSAYTGELFF; CDR3nt: TGTGCCAGTAGTATCGGGACTAGCGCCTACACCGGGGAGCTGTTTTTT
abundance: NA; d_gene: TRBD1; v_gene: TRBV19; j_gene: TRBJ1-5; CDR3aa: CASSITGTGGIYQPQHF; CDR3nt: TGTGCCAGTAGTATAACCGGGACAGGGGGAATCTATCAGCCCCAGCATTTT
abundance: once; d_gene: NA; v_gene: TRBV27; j_gene: TRBJ2-7; CDR3aa: CASSLYRGTVSYEQYF; CDR3nt: TGTGCCAGCAGTTTATATAGGGGTACGGTTTCCTACGAGCAGTACTTC
abundance: NA; d_gene: NA; v_gene: TRBV30; j_gene: TRBJ2-1; CDR3aa: CAWSRGVNNEQFF; CDR3nt: TGTGCCTGGAGTAGGGGCGTTAACAATGAGCAGTTCTTC
abundance: NA; d_gene: TRBD1; v_gene: TRBV5-1; j_gene: TRBJ1-2; CDR3aa: CASRDSHGYTF; CDR3nt: TGCGCCAGCCGGGACAGCCATGGCTACACCTTC
abundance: NA; d_gene: TRBD1; v_gene: TRBV28; j_gene: TRBJ1-5; CDR3aa: CASSLLIPTGSQHF; CDR3nt: TGTGCCAGCAGTTTATTAATTCCGACAGGGTCCCAGCATTTT
abundance: NA; d_gene: TRBD2; v_gene: TRBV10-1; j_gene: TRBJ2-3; CDR3aa: CASSPGLAGGRADTQYF; CDR3nt: TGCGCCAGCAGCCCAGGACTAGCGGGAGGTAGGGCAGATACGCAGTATTTT
abundance: NA; d_gene: NA; v_gene: TRBV5-5; j_gene: TRBJ2-6; CDR3aa: CASSLVPGSSGANVLTF; CDR3nt: TGTGCCAGCAGCTTGGTGCCGGGGAGCTCTGGGGCCAACGTCCTGACTTTC
abundance: few; d_gene: NA; v_gene: TRBV7-6; j_gene: TRBJ2-1; CDR3aa: CASSLETPGESYNEQFF; CDR3nt: TGTGCCAGCAGCTTAGAGACCCCGGGGGAGTCCTACAATGAGCAGTTCTTC
abundance: NA; d_gene: TRBD2; v_gene: TRBV11-2; j_gene: TRBJ2-1; CDR3aa: CASSRTSGGRDEQFF; CDR3nt: TGTGCCAGCAGCCGGACTAGCGGGGGGCGGGATGAGCAGTTCTTC
abundance: NA; d_gene: NA; v_gene: TRBV11-3; j_gene: TRBJ2-6; CDR3aa: CASSARELPNVLTF; CDR3nt: TGTGCCAGCAGCGCGCGCGAATTGCCCAACGTCCTGACTTTC
abundance: NA; d_gene: NA; v_gene: TRBV6-5; j_gene: TRBJ2-7; CDR3aa: CASSIGGYEQYF; CDR3nt: TGTGCCAGCAGTATAGGGGGCTACGAGCAGTACTTC
abundance: once; d_gene: NA; v_gene: TRBV28; j_gene: TRBJ1-2; CDR3aa: CASVVSGYGYTF; CDR3nt: TGTGCCAGCGTTGTTTCGGGCTATGGCTACACCTTC
abundance: few; d_gene: TRBD1; v_gene: TRBV11-2; j_gene: TRBJ1-2; CDR3aa: CASSWGQSYGYTF; CDR3nt: TGTGCCAGCAGCTGGGGACAGAGCTATGGCTACACCTTC
abundance: NA; d_gene: TRBD1; v_gene: TRBV6-2/TRBV6-3; j_gene: TRBJ1-6; CDR3aa: CASSILQGSSPLHF; CDR3nt: TGTGCCAGCAGTATCCTACAGGGGTCATCACCCCTCCACTTT
abundance: NA; d_gene: NA; v_gene: TRBV5-5; j_gene: TRBJ1-2; CDR3aa: CASSSLNLGQYYGYTF; CDR3nt: TGTGCCAGCAGCTCCCTGAACCTAGGACAGTATTATGGCTACACCTTC
abundance: NA; d_gene: TRBD2; v_gene: TRBV9; j_gene: TRBJ2-3; CDR3aa: CASSVVPSGSRNTQYF; CDR3nt: TGTGCCAGCAGCGTAGTCCCTAGCGGGAGTCGAAATACGCAGTATTTT
abundance: NA; d_gene: NA; v_gene: TRBV6-2/TRBV6-3; j_gene: TRBJ1-1; CDR3aa: CASSSHGQGFLTEAFF; CDR3nt: TGTGCCAGCAGTTCCCACGGCCAGGGATTTTTGACTGAAGCTTTCTTT
abundance: many; d_gene: TRBD2; v_gene: TRBV7-2; j_gene: TRBJ2-2; CDR3aa: CASSLSSGSPPGELFF; CDR3nt: TGTGCCAGCAGCTTATCTAGCGGGAGCCCCCCCGGGGAGCTGTTTTTT
abundance: NA; d_gene: NA; v_gene: TRBV6-6; j_gene: TRBJ1-1; CDR3aa: CASSYSSQGEAFF; CDR3nt: TGTGCCAGCAGTTACTCGTCCCAGGGGGAAGCTTTCTTT
abundance: NA; d_gene: NA; v_gene: TRBV3-1/TRBV3-2; j_gene: TRBJ1-1; CDR3aa: CASSQDPGGQNTEAFF; CDR3nt: TGTGCCAGCAGCCAAGATCCGGGGGGCCAGAACACTGAAGCTTTCTTT
abundance: NA; d_gene: NA; v_gene: TRBV7-2; j_gene: TRBJ1-3; CDR3aa: CASRPRWLFGNTIYF; CDR3nt: TGTGCCAGCAGACCGCGGTGGCTGTTTGGAAACACCATATATTTT
abundance: NA; d_gene: TRBD2; v_gene: TRBV9; j_gene: TRBJ2-2; CDR3aa: CASSVGPGGGGSVGELFF; CDR3nt: TGTGCCAGCAGCGTAGGCCCAGGCGGCGGGGGGTCGGTCGGGGAGCTGTTTTTT
abundance: NA; d_gene: NA; v_gene: TRBV3-1/TRBV3-2; j_gene: TRBJ1-3; CDR3aa: CASSQGGVLNTIYF; CDR3nt: TGTGCCAGCAGCCAAGGGGGGGTCCTGAACACCATATATTTT
abundance: NA; d_gene: NA; v_gene: TRBV19; j_gene: TRBJ2-2; CDR3aa: CASSSRSLITGELFF; CDR3nt: TGTGCCAGTAGTTCGAGATCGCTGATCACCGGGGAGCTGTTTTTT
abundance: NA; d_gene: TRBD2; v_gene: TRBV9; j_gene: TRBJ2-3; CDR3aa: CASSVGLAGASTDTQYF; CDR3nt: TGTGCCAGCAGCGTAGGGCTAGCGGGGGCTAGCACAGATACGCAGTATTTT
abundance: NA; d_gene: NA; v_gene: TRBV10-3; j_gene: TRBJ1-1; CDR3aa: CATTGMGIAFF; CDR3nt: TGTGCCACTACAGGGATGGGAATCGCTTTCTTT
abundance: NA; d_gene: TRBD1; v_gene: TRBV2; j_gene: TRBJ1-5; CDR3aa: CASSATGTRSQPQHF; CDR3nt: TGTGCCAGCAGTGCGACAGGGACCCGTAGTCAGCCCCAGCATTTT